This record concerns one TCR beta chain sequence. The antigen remains unidentified. V shed 5 bases and J shed 1 base, with 14 bases lying between them. This CDR3 contains 15 residues. With constant-segment primers, 5'RACE yielded cDNA libraries of TCR alpha and TCR beta that carried sample barcodes and UMIs. TCRdb used MiXCR to reprocess the 5' RACE reads, holding one entry per CDR3 protein. The repertoire holds some 150,000 distinct CDR3 sequences, with 15% to 20% as singletons. These data are taken from a study of T-cell memory formation after mild COVID-19. Regarding the study as a whole: Prior to infection, memory already included some responding clones, suggesting cross-reactive memory joined. CM and EM subsets held most contracting CD4+ clones; EMRA held CD8+ ones. Specificity for SARS-CoV-2 was not confirmed among the second-wave clones peaking on day 37.

The TCR comes from an adult woman who had mild COVID-19 (a few samples of this study predate the infection). Cell type and time point are not known. Sequences were obtained from PBMCs or a T cell subset sorted from them (not recorded which). V is TRBV12-3 or TRBV12-4 and J is TRBJ2-5; D is perhaps TRBD1 (7 bases). CDR3 DNA sequence: TGTGCCAGCAGTCCCGCGGGGACAGTCCAAGAGACCCAGTACTTC. It specifies CASSPAGTVQETQYF.